These 11 T cell receptor beta chains originate from one sample sequenced in a study of cytomegalovirus exposure and HLA in healthy donors. Researchers ran the PCR with 60 Vbeta and 13 Jbeta primers. Using immunoSEQ multiplex PCR, the repertoire was profiled, and TCRdb retains in-frame clones only, with some absent. The sample consists of about 160,000 clones, 79% of them appearing once. Sequences were obtained from PBMCs. The receptors stem from a man aged 35 to 55 in good health and CMV-seronegative.

V and J are TRBV19 and TRBJ2-7, with 9 positions matching TRBD1. Germline V lookup: CDR1 LNHDA, CDR2 SQIVND (reference sequence). The CDR3 has 16 residues. V was pared by 4 bases and J by 3 bases, with 10 bases of the junction left unmatched. CDR3 residues: CASSTPDRGHLYEQYF. The CDR3 region has the DNA TGTGCCAGTAGTACCCCGGACAGGGGACATCTCTACGAGCAGTACTTC.

This sequence joins TRBV6-5 and TRBJ1-6, with D perhaps TRBD1 (6 bases). The V gene's germline CDR1 is MNHEY and CDR2 SVGAGI. With 5 bases removed from V and 9 bases from J, the gap between germline ends came to 17 bases. This CDR3 comprises 15 residues. DNA of the CDR3: TGTGCCAGCAGTCCCGGGACAACTAGGGGTTCACCCCTCCACTTT. Translated, it gives CASSPGTTRGSPLHF.

This clone occurred once. The chain is built from TRBV18 and TRBJ2-7; D not certain. V lost 2 bases to trimming and J lost 1 base, with 15 bases between them. Germline values: CDR1 KGHSH, CDR2 LQKENI. The CDR3 contains 16 residues. CDR3 DNA: TGTGCCAGCTCACCAGACCAGGCAGGTCGGTCCTACGAGCAGTACTTC. It specifies CASSPDQAGRSYEQYF.

Only one count was recorded for this clone. The rearrangement links TRBV6-5 to TRBJ2-3; maybe TRBD2 (5 bases). The CDR3 totals 15 residues. From germline, CDR1 is MNHEY and CDR2 SVGAGI. The V gene lost 7 bases and the J gene lost 6 bases, with 20 bases spanning the gap. CDR3 in DNA: TGTGCCAGCAACCGTGACCCGGGAATGGCGGATACGCAGTATTTT. Amino acids: CASNRDPGMADTQYF.

The CDR3 nucleotides are TGTGCCAGCACTCCGGGACAGTACCAAGAGACCCAGTACTTC. Translating it yields CASTPGQYQETQYF. V usage is TRBV2 and J usage is TRBJ2-5; the match to TRBD1 covers 7 bases. Trimming took 7 bases from V and 0 from J; bases not matched to a gene: 5. Per the germline V gene, CDR1 is SNHLY and CDR2 is FYNNEI. This CDR3 comprises 14 residues.

This rearrangement joins TRBV28 to TRBJ2-7; 8 bases agree with TRBD2. The V segment lost 8 bases and the J segment 1 base; nucleotides outside the gene matches: 1. Germline V gene lookup returns CDR1 MDHEN and CDR2 SYDVKM. The CDR3 consists of 12 residues. CDR3 loop: CASERESYEQYF. The CDR3 bases are TGTGCCAGCGAGCGGGAGTCCTACGAGCAGTACTTC.

The V gene is TRBV4-1, the J gene TRBJ2-5; TRBD2 aligns across 8 bases. J was trimmed by 4 bases and V by 0 bases; bases with no gene match: 10. Germline V lookup: CDR1 MGHRA, CDR2 YSYEKL. The CDR3 runs 17 residues. DNA of the CDR3: TGCGCCAGCAGCCAAGACGGGGGGGGTTCTCTTGGAGAGACCCAGTACTTC. Protein: CASSQDGGGSLGETQYF.

The chain's CDR3 is CASSSPRASGAHEQYF. The CDR3 region has the DNA TGTGCCAGCAGCTCGCCCCGGGCTAGCGGGGCCCACGAGCAGTACTTC. The V call is TRBV7-2, the J call TRBJ2-7, with 9 bases identical to TRBD2. With V trimmed by 4 bases and J by 5 bases, 12 bases remained unmatched. The CDR3 covers 16 residues. Per the germline V gene, CDR1 is SGHTA and CDR2 is FQGNSA.

This clone came up a few times. The chain has TRBV5-1 and TRBJ2-3, with 10 bases fitting TRBD1. CDR1 SGHRS and CDR2 YFSETQ come from the germline V gene. The CDR3 loop spans 16 amino acids. V trimming: 1 base; J trimming: 2 bases; junction bases outside the gene matches: 4. DNA of the CDR3: TGCGCCAGCAGCTTGCCCGGGACAGGGGTCACAGATACGCAGTATTTT. It translates to CASSLPGTGVTDTQYF.

The chain uses TRBV7-6 and TRBJ1-1; the match to TRBD1 covers 8 bases. This CDR3 region has 14 residues. Per germline, CDR1 SGHVS and CDR2 FNYEAQ. With 5 bases clipped from V and 2 bases from J, the junction kept 4 bases outside the gene matches. The CDR3 DNA reads TGTGCCAGCAGCATACAGGGGGAAAACACTGAAGCTTTCTTT. Amino acid sequence: CASSIQGENTEAFF.

For the CDR3, the DNA is TGTGCCATCAGTGAGGGACAGCTAACCTACGAGCAGTACTTC. Translating it yields CAISEGQLTYEQYF. The genes are TRBV10-3 and TRBJ2-7, with a weak D call TRBD1 (6 bases). Germline V gene data show CDR1 as ENHRY and CDR2 as SYGVKD. V was cut by 2 bases and J by 2 bases, with 10 bases left in between. This CDR3 has 14 amino acids.